The clone carrying this T cell receptor (beta chain) was found a few times. V lost 2 bases to trimming and J lost 4 bases, with 2 bases between them. There are 11 residues in the CDR3. These data originate in a study of T cell repertoires in aging, cancer and after chemotherapy. Rearranged V-D-J TRB sequences were amplified with a mixed TRB-A/B primer pool. One entry per CDR3 protein, called by TCRdb with MiXCR from the multiplex PCR reads. Of fewer than 20,000 distinct CDR3 sequences listed, approximately 50% were seen once; the top ten hold under 12%. Amplification of TCR beta used genomic DNA extracted from peripheral blood.

The receptor's source is a human donor in good health. The sample consisted of blood. J is TRBJ1-1 and V is TRBV12-3 or TRBV12-4; D uncertain. The CDR3 region is CASSLSTEAFF. The CDR3 DNA reads TGTGCCAGCAGTTTATCCACTGAAGCTTTCTTT.